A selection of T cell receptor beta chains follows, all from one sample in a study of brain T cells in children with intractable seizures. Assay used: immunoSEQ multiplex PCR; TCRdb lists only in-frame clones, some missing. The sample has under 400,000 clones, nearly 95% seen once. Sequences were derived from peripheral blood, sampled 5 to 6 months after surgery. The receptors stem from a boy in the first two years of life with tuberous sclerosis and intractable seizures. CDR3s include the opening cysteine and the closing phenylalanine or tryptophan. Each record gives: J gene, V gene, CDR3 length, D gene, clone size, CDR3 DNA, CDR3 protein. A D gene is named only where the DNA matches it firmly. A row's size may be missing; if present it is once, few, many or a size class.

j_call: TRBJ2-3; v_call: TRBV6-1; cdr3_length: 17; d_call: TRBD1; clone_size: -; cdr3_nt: TGTGCCAGCAGTGCTAACAGGGGGCGTGTGAGGCCAGATACGCAGTATTTT; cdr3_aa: CASSANRGRVRPDTQYF
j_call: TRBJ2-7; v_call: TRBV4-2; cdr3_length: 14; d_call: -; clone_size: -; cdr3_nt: TGTGCCAGCAGGCACTCCGGTTCCTCCTACGAGCAGTACTTC; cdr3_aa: CASRHSGSSYEQYF
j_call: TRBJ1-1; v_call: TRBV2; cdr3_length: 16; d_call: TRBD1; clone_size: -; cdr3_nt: TGTGCCAGCAGGTCCCGGGACAGGGGGTTGGTCACTGAAGCTTTCTTT; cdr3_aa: CASRSRDRGLVTEAFF
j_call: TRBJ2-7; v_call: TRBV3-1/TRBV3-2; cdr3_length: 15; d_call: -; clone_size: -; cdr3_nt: TGTGCCAGCAGCCAAGGGACGGCAAACATCTACGAGCAGTACTTC; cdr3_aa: CASSQGTANIYEQYF
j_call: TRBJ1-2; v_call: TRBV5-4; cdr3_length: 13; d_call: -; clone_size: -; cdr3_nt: TGTGCCAGCAGCTTGGGTACCGCCTATGGCTACACCTTC; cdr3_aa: CASSLGTAYGYTF
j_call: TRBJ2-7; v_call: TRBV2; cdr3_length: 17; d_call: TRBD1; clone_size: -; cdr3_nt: TGTGCCACCCTACGGACCCCCAACAGGGGGAGCTCCTACGAGCAGTACTTC; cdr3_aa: CATLRTPNRGSSYEQYF
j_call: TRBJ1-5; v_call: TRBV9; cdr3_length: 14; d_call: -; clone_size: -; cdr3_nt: TGTGCCAGCAGCATCCAAGACGGCTATCAGCCCCAGCATTTT; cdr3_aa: CASSIQDGYQPQHF
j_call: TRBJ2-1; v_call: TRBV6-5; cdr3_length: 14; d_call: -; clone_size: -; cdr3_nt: TGTGCCAGCAGTTACCCTAATCAGCAAGAGGAGCAGTTCTTC; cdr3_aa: CASSYPNQQEEQFF
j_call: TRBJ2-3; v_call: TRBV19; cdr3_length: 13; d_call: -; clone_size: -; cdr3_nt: TGTGCCAGTAGTATGTTAGACACAGATACGCAGTATTTT; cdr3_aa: CASSMLDTDTQYF
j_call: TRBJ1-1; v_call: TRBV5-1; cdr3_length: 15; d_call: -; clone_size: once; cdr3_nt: TGCGCCAGCAGCTTGTATTCGGATCTGAACACTGAAGCTTTCTTT; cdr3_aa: CASSLYSDLNTEAFF
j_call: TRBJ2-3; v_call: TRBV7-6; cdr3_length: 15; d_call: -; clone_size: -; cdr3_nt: TGTGCCAGCAGCTTAACGCGGGGTAGCACAGATACGCAGTATTTT; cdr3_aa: CASSLTRGSTDTQYF
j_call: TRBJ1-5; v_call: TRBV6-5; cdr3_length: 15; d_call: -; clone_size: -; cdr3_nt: TGTGCCAGCAGCACTCCGGGACTGAGCAATCAGCCCCAGCATTTT; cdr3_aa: CASSTPGLSNQPQHF
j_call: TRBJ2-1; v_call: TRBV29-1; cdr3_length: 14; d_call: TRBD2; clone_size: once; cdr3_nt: TGCAGCGTTTTACTAGCGGGGGCCTACAATGAGCAGTTCTTC; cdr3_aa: CSVLLAGAYNEQFF
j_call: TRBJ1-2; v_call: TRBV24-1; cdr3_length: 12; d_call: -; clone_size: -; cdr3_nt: TGTGCCACCAGAGGGACGAATTATGGCTACACCTTC; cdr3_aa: CATRGTNYGYTF
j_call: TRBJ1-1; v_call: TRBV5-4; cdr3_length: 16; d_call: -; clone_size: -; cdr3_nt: TGTGCCAGCAGCGGAGGGGCAGGCGGAGCGAACACTGAAGCTTTCTTT; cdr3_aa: CASSGGAGGANTEAFF
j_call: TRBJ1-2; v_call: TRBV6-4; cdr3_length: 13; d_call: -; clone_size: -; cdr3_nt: TGTGCCAGCAGTCGGGACGGCAGCTATGGCTACACCTTC; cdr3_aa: CASSRDGSYGYTF
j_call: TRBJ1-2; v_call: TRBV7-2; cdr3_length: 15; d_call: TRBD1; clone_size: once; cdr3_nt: TGTGCCAGCAGCTTAGGACAGGGGGCTATCTATGGCTACACCTTC; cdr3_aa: CASSLGQGAIYGYTF
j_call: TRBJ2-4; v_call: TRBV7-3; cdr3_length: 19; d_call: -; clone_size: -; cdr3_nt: TGTGCCAGCAGCCCAAAACCGGGGGCTTGGGGGCAGGCCAAAAACATTCAGTACTTC; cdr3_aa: CASSPKPGAWGQAKNIQYF
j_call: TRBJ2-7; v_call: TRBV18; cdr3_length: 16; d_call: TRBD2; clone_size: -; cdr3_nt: TGTGCCAGCTCACCCGGAAGCGGGGGAAGCTCCTACGAGCAGTACTTC; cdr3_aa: CASSPGSGGSSYEQYF
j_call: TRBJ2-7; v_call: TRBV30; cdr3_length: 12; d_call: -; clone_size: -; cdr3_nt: TGTGCCTGGAGTACAGTCGCCGCCGAGCAGTACTTC; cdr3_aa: CAWSTVAAEQYF
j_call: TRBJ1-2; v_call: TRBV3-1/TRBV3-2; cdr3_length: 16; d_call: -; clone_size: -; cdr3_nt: TGTGCCAGCAGCCAAGATTTGGGGGTCGGAAACTATGGCTACACCTTC; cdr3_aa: CASSQDLGVGNYGYTF
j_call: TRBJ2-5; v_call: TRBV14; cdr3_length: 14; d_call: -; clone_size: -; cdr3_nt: TGTGCCAGCAGCCAAGAGCTAGAAGCAGAGACCCAGTACTTC; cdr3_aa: CASSQELEAETQYF
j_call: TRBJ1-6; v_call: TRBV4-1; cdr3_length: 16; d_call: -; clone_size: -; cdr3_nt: TGCGCCAGCAGCCACGGCCAGAGCTCCTATAATTCACCCCTCCACTTT; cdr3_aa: CASSHGQSSYNSPLHF
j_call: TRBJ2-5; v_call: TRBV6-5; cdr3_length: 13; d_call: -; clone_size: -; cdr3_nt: TGTGCCAGCAGGAGGATCCCCAAAGAGACCCAGTACTTC; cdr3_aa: CASRRIPKETQYF
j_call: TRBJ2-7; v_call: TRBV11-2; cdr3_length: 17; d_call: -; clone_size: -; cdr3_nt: TGTGCCAGCAGCTTAGATAGGCCTACAGGACGCTCCTACGAGCAGTACTTC; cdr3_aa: CASSLDRPTGRSYEQYF
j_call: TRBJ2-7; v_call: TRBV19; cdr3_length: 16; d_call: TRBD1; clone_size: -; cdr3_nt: TGTGCCAGTAGTACCTCACAGGGGTGGGGCACCTACGAGCAGTACTTC; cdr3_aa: CASSTSQGWGTYEQYF
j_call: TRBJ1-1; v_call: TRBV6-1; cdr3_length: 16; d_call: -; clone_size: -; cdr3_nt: TGTGCCAGCAGTGAACTCCGCTTGTTAGGGGCCCCTGAAGCTTTCTTT; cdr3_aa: CASSELRLLGAPEAFF
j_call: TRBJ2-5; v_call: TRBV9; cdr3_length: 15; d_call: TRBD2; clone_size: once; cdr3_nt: TGTGCCAGCAGCGTAGAAGGTAGCGGGGAAGAGACCCAGTACTTC; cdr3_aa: CASSVEGSGEETQYF
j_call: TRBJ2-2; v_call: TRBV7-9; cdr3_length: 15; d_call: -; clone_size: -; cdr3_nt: TGTGCCAGCAGCTTAGAAGGATCCGGTAGCGGGGAGCTGTTTTTT; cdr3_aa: CASSLEGSGSGELFF
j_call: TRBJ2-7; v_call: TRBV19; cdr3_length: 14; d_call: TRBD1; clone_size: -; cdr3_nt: TGTGCCAGTAGTCACCGGGACAGGCCTTACGAGCAGTACTTC; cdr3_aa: CASSHRDRPYEQYF
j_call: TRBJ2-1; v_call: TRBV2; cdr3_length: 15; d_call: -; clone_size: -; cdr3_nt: TGTGCCAGCAGTGAGGTAGATATGACCTACAATGAGCAGTTCTTC; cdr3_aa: CASSEVDMTYNEQFF
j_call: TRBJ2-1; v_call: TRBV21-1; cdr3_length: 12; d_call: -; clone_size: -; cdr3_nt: TGTGCCAGTCGGGGACAGGGGGCGAAGCAGTTCTTC; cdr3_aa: CASRGQGAKQFF
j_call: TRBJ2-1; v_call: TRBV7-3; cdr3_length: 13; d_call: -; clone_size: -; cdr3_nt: TGTGCCAGCAGCGCAATTGGGGGCAGTGAGCAGTTCTTC; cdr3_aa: CASSAIGGSEQFF
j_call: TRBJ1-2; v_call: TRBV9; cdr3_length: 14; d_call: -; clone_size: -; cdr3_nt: TGTGCCAGCAGCGTTGCGGGGACCGATTATGGCTACACCTTC; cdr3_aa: CASSVAGTDYGYTF
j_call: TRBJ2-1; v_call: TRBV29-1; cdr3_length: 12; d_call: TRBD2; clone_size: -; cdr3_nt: TGCAGCGTTTGGTCTAGCGGGAGACGGGGGTTCTTC; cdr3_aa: CSVWSSGRRGFF
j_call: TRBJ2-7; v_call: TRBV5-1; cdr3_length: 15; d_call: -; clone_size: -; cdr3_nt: TGCGCCAGCAGCTCAAGAGCGAGTTTCGGCTACGAGCAGTACTTC; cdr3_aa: CASSSRASFGYEQYF
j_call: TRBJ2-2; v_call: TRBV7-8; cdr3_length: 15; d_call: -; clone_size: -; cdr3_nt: TGTGCCAGCAGCCCTTGGACGGAGAACACCGGGGAGCTGTTTTTT; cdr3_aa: CASSPWTENTGELFF
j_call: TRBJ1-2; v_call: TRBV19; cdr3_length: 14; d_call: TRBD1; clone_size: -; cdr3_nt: TGTGCCAGTAGCGACCCCGGGACAGGATGGGACTACACCTTC; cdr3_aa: CASSDPGTGWDYTF
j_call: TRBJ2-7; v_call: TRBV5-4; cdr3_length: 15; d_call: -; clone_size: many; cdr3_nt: TGTGCCAGCAGCTTGTCCGCTAAAAGCTCCTACGAGCAGTACTTC; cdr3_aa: CASSLSAKSSYEQYF
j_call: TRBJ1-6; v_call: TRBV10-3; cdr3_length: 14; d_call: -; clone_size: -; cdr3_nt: TGTGCCATCAGTGAGACAGCTCCGAATTCACCCCTCCACTTT; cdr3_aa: CAISETAPNSPLHF
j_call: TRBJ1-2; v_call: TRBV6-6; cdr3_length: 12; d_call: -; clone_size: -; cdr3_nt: TGTGCCAGCAGTCACACGGTGGGAGGCTACACCTTC; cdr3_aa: CASSHTVGGYTF
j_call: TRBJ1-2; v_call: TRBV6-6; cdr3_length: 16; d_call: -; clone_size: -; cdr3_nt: TGTGCCAGCAGTTACGCCGGGACTCAAGTAAACTATGGCTACACCTTC; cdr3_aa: CASSYAGTQVNYGYTF
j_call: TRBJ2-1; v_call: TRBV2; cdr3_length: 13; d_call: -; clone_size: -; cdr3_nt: TGTGCCAGCAGCAACCTCGCGGAGGACGAGCAGTTCTTC; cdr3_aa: CASSNLAEDEQFF
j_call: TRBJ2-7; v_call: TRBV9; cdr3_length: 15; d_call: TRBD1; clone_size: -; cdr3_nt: TGTGCCAGCAGCGCTGGGACAGGGGGCGAATACGAGCAGTACTTC; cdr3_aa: CASSAGTGGEYEQYF
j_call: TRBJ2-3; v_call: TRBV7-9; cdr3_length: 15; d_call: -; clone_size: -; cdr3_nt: TGTGCCAGCAGCTTAGTGAGCGGAACCACAGATACGCAGTATTTT; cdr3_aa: CASSLVSGTTDTQYF
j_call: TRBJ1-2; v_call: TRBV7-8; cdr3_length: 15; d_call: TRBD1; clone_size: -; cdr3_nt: TGTGCCAGCAGCTCCTTCGACAGGGGGCACAATGGCTACACCTTC; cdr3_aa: CASSSFDRGHNGYTF
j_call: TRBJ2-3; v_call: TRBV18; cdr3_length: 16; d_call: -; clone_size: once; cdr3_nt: TGTGCCAGCTCCCCCTATATGGAGTGGGATCCAGATACGCAGTATTTT; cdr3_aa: CASSPYMEWDPDTQYF
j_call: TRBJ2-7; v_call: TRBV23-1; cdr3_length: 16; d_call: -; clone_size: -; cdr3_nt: TGCGCCAGCAGTCAATCGAGCCCAGGGGAGGGCTACGAGCAGTACTTC; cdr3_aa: CASSQSSPGEGYEQYF
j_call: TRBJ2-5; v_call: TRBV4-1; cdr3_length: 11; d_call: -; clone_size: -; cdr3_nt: TGCGCCAGCAGCCAAGAAGAGACCCAGTACTTC; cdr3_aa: CASSQEETQYF
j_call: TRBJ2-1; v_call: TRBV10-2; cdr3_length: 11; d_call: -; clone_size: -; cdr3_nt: TGCGCCAGCAGTGAGTCGGGTGAGCAGTTCTTC; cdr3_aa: CASSESGEQFF
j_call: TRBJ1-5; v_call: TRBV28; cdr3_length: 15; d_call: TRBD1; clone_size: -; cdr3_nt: TGTGCCAGCAGTGGGGACAGGGAGCACAATCAGCCCCAGCATTTT; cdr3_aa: CASSGDREHNQPQHF
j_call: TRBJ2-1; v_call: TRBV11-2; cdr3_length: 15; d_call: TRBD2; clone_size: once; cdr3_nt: TGTGCCAGCAGATTCCCCAGTGCGGGGGTCAATGAGCAGTTCTTC; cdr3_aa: CASRFPSAGVNEQFF
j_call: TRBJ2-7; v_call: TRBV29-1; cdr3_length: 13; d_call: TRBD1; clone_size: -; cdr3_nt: TGCAGCGTTGGGGGACAGGGCCACTACGAGCAGTACTTC; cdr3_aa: CSVGGQGHYEQYF
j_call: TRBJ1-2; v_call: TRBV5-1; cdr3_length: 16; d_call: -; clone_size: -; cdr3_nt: TGCGCCAGCAGTCCGGAACCACGCGCGACAAACTATGGCTACACCTTC; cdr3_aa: CASSPEPRATNYGYTF